The sequence of this T cell receptor (beta chain) was determined in a study of Tregs in tolerant kidney transplant recipients. Germline V gene lookup returns CDR1 SSHAT and CDR2 FNYEAQ (reference sequence). The germline V and J ends were trimmed by 5 bases and 9 bases, with 22 bases remaining between them. The CDR3 length is 15 residues. A remark on this clone: Its antigen is not known.

Thawed PBMCs were FACS-sorted into unstimulated CD4+CD25+CD127- regulatory T cells, CD4+CD25- non-regulatory cells, CD4 and CD8 cells. Generated by immunoSEQ multiplex PCR, the TCRdb table keeps only in-frame clones and is missing some. The sample yields some 55,000 clones, about 86% seen once. Whole-study findings and limits: Few patients were studied, so findings need validation in larger groups. This study did not directly address biological reproducibility. Activated donor B cell expansion appeared to reveal the most relevant donor-specific TCRbeta repertoire.

This clonotype was sampled from a human donor in good health. The chain links TRBV7-7 to TRBJ2-5, with D perhaps matching TRBD1 or TRBD2 (5 bases each). Sequenced material: CD4+ T cells from blood. The CDR3 loop reads CASSTTGTPLSAQYF. CDR3 DNA: TGTGCCAGCAGCACGACCGGGACGCCTCTTTCGGCCCAGTACTTC.